Listed here is a single T cell receptor (beta chain). The antigen is unknown. This sample stems from a study of blood T cells in healthy people across ages. Findings of the study overall: Per million T cells, TCR beta diversity dropped about linearly as age rose.

PBMCs were isolated at a quantity of at least 7 million per sample. CDR1 is SGHAT and CDR2 is FQNNGV in the germline V gene. The germline V and J ends were trimmed by 3 bases and 4 bases, with 19 bases remaining between them. The CDR3 is 17 residues long. A second PCR of about 7 to 11 cycles used a sample-barcoded 5' primer and a J-beta primer mix. One entry per CDR3 protein results from TCRdb running MiXCR on the 5' RACE reads. Of 700,000 or so distinct CDR3 sequences in the sample, about a fifth are singletons; the top ten hold about 22%. Sequenced sample: blood. The chain carries TRBV11-2 and TRBJ2-1, with a possible D match to TRBD2 (6 bases). This sequence originates from a man in his 70s in good health. The CDR3 bases are TGTGCCAGCAGCTTCATCCGGAGGGAGCAAAATTACAATGAGCAGTTCTTC. It is translated as CASSFIRREQNYNEQFF.